The following is a TCR beta chain sequence with its context. A much larger clone differs by one base, so this may be a read error. Patients chosen for sequencing had CD8+CD57+ cells that had expanded, as shown by flow cytometry. The data derive from a study of CD8+CD57+ T cells in acquired aplastic anemia. Genomic DNA templated the TCR beta VDJ and CDR3 profiling. Each CDR3 protein is one row after TCRdb ran MiXCR on the reads. The table includes around 170,000 distinct CDR3 sequences, 48% detected once. The CDR3 consists of 16 residues. Per germline, CDR1 SGHAT and CDR2 FQDESV (reference sequence). This TCR derives from a human donor with aplastic anemia. Input material: sorted CD4+, CD8+, or CD8+CD57+ T cells (not recorded which) from PBMCs. V usage is TRBV11-1 and J usage is TRBJ2-1; TRBD2 matches 15 bases. In DNA form, the CDR3 reads TGTGCCAGCAGCAACGGTGGGACTAGCGGGAGGAATGAGCGGTTCTTC. Residues: CASSNGGTSGRNERFF.